This T cell receptor (beta chain) was recorded in a study of cytomegalovirus exposure and HLA in healthy donors. PCR used 60 Vbeta primers and 13 Jbeta primers. Measured with immunoSEQ multiplex PCR; TCRdb has only the in-frame clones, and not every one. Altogether about 130,000 clones are present, around four fifths being singletons, with the ten largest covering about 7.3%. Donors were nominally healthy when sampled, though unrecorded immune exposures were likely. The sequence came from a male donor in good health and CMV-seronegative. The source material was PBMCs.

The CDR3 sequence: CASSPGPAGGDGYTF. The CDR3 DNA sequence: TGCGCCAGCAGCCCGGGCCCCGCAGGGGGCGATGGCTACACCTTC. The chain couples TRBV4-3 to TRBJ1-2; 8 bases line up with TRBD1. Unmatched junction bases numbered 10, after V lost 4 bases and J lost 6 bases. This CDR3 spans 15 amino acids. Germline V gives CDR1 LGHNA, CDR2 YSLEER.